This T cell receptor beta chain comes out of a study of blood T cells in healthy people across ages. For the second PCR, which ran for roughly 6 to 12 cycles, a sample-barcoded 5' primer and a J-beta primer mix were used. TCRdb independently ran MiXCR on the 5' RACE reads; one entry per CDR3 protein. The sample records more than 500,000 distinct CDR3 sequences, 27% being singletons. V dropped 4 bases and J dropped 5 bases, with 17 bases sitting between them. Per the germline V gene, CDR1 is DFQATT and CDR2 is SNEGSKA (reference sequence). The CDR3 extends over 14 amino acids. Sequencing input: blood. The chain combines TRBV20-1 with TRBJ1-2, with D perhaps matching TRBD1 (5 bases). The TCR was taken from a woman between 70 and 85 years old in good health. The CDR3 region has the DNA TGCAGTGCTATGGATAGGGGCTCATGGTATGGCTACACCTTC. Translation: CSAMDRGSWYGYTF.